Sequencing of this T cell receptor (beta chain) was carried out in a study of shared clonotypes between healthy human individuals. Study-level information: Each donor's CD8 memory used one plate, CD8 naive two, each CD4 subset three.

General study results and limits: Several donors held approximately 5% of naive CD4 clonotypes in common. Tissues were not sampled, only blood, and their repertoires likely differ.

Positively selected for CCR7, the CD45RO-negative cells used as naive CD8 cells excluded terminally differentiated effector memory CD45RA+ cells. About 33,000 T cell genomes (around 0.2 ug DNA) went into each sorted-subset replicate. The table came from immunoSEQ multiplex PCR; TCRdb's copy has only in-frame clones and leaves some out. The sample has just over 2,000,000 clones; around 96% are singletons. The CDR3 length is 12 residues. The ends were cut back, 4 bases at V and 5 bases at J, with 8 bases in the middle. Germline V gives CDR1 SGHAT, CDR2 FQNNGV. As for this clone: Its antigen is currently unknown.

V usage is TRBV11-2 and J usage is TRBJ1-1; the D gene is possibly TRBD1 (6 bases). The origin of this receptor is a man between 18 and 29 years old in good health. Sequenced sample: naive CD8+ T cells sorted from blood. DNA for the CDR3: TGTGCCAGCAGCTGGGGGGCAACTGAAGCTTTCTTT. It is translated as CASSWGATEAFF. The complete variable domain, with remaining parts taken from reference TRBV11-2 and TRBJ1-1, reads EAGVAQSPRYKIIEKRQSVAFWCNPISGHATLYWYQQILGQGPKLLIQFQNNGVVDDSQLPKDRFSAERLKGVDSTLKIQPAKLEDSAVYLCASSWGATEAFFGQGTRLTVV.